Below are 9 T cell receptor beta chains sequenced from a single sample in a study of immune evolution from preneoplasia to lung adenocarcinoma. Assay used: immunoSEQ multiplex PCR; TCRdb lists only in-frame clones, some missing. The data hold 8,000 to 8,500 clones, with roughly 83% observed a single time. Material for sequencing was FFPE invasive lung adenocarcinoma tissue. All receptors come from a person over 45 with lung adenocarcinoma.

The chain links TRBV27 to TRBJ2-5; 10 bases align to TRBD2. Unmatched junction bases numbered 15, after V lost 4 bases and J lost 4 bases. The CDR3 consists of 18 residues. Germline V gene data show CDR1 as MNHEY and CDR2 as SMNVEV (reference sequence). The CDR3: CASSWAPLAGLWGETQYF. Written as DNA, the CDR3 is TGTGCCAGCAGTTGGGCCCCACTAGCGGGGTTATGGGGAGAGACCCAGTACTTC.

The genes are TRBV5-1 and TRBJ2-7; 8 bases fit TRBD2. The CDR3 length is 14 residues. The germline V gene has CDR1 SGHRS and CDR2 YFSETQ. Trimming removed 0 bases from V and 7 bases from J; junction bases left unmatched: 6. DNA of the CDR3: TGCGCCAGCAGCTTGGACGGGAGGGAAATGGAGCAGTACTTC. As protein: CASSLDGREMEQYF.

The V call is TRBV5-1, the J call TRBJ2-5, with a possible D match to TRBD2 (5 bases). Looked up from germline, CDR1 is SGHRS and CDR2 is YFSETQ. The V end lost 0 bases, the J end lost 2 bases, and 14 bases lay between the germline ends. The CDR3 is 16 amino acids. CDR3 amino acids: CASSLGGSSGQETQYF. The CDR3 DNA follows: TGCGCCAGCAGCTTGGGCGGGTCTAGTGGGCAAGAGACCCAGTACTTC.

The chain employs TRBV19 and TRBJ2-3; the match to TRBD2 covers 16 bases. J was trimmed by 7 bases and V by 7 bases; bases with no gene match: 14. The CDR3 loop spans 18 amino acids. Germline V gene lookup returns CDR1 LNHDA and CDR2 SQIVND (reference sequence). CDR3 coding DNA: TGTGCCAGTACCAATCGGGGACTAGCGGGAGGGTCGCATTATACGCAGTATTTT. It codes for CASTNRGLAGGSHYTQYF.

The chain couples TRBV9 to TRBJ2-7; no firm D call. Germline CDR1 reads SGDLS; CDR2 reads YYNGEE. Trimming pared 0 bases from V and 6 bases from J, leaving 10 bases between. This CDR3 comprises 13 residues. The CDR3 nucleotides are TGTGCCAGCAGCGTAGGGCTGGGTAGCGAGCAGTACTTC. It yields the protein CASSVGLGSEQYF.

V gene TRBV27 combines with J gene TRBJ1-1; weak D call: TRBD1 (6 bases). Germline V gene data show CDR1 as MNHEY and CDR2 as SMNVEV (reference sequence). Trimming pared 7 bases from V and 1 base from J, leaving 19 bases between. The CDR3 covers 16 residues. The CDR3 DNA reads as TGTGCCAGCATTCCAAGGGGGGGACAAACGAACACTGAAGCTTTCTTT. Its protein is CASIPRGGQTNTEAFF.

This clone appeared a single time. This chain uses TRBV4-1 with TRBJ2-7; D might be TRBD2 (5 bases). The V end was cut by 3 bases, the J end by 3 bases, with 9 bases between. The CDR3 spans 13 residues. CDR1 is MGHRA, CDR2 YSYEKL, per germline. CDR3 region: CASSQPGNYEQYF. The CDR3 nucleotides are TGCGCCAGCAGCCAGCCGGGGAACTACGAGCAGTACTTC.

The chain joins TRBV6-1 to TRBJ1-5; D might be TRBD1 (5 bases). The CDR3 has 15 residues. The germline CDR1 and CDR2 sequences are MNHNS and SASEGT. Trimming removed 10 bases from V and 1 base from J, with 17 bases in between. The CDR3 DNA is TGTGCCACCACGGGGGGAGGAGTCAGCAATCAGCCCCAGCATTTT. Translating it yields CATTGGGVSNQPQHF.

The chain recombines TRBV6-4 with TRBJ2-1; TRBD1 matches at 8 bases. Germline V lookup: CDR1 MRHNA, CDR2 SNTAGT. Germline trimming cut 2 bases from V and 4 bases from J; bases unmatched to any gene: 7. The CDR3 runs 16 residues. DNA for the CDR3: TGTGCCAGCAGTGACCAGACAGGGGCCCCATACAATGAGCAGTTCTTC. Translation gives CASSDQTGAPYNEQFF.